The 25 T cell receptor beta chains listed next were all sequenced from one sample in a study of T cell responses to AZD1222 COVID-19 vaccine. The repertoire was sequenced with immunoSEQ multiplex PCR; TCRdb's copy has only in-frame clones and lacks some. This table holds roughly 93,000 clones, 80% to 90% found once. Sequencing used peripheral blood, obtained on day 0 of AZD1222 vaccination. The source is an adult in good health.

V usage is TRBV7-3 and J usage is TRBJ2-2; D uncertain. Trimming pared 5 bases from V and 3 bases from J, leaving 10 bases between. Germline-derived CDR1 and CDR2 are SGHTA and FQGTGA. There are 14 residues in the CDR3. CDR3 protein: CASSPIRDTGELFF. The CDR3 DNA reads as TGTGCCAGCAGCCCCATACGGGACACCGGGGAGCTGTTTTTT.

The V and J genes are TRBV9 and TRBJ1-1, with 8 bases lining up with TRBD1. The CDR3 loop spans 16 amino acids. The junction had 11 bases not matched to a gene; V was cut back by 4 bases and J by 3 bases. Germline V gives CDR1 SGDLS, CDR2 YYNGEE. CDR3 nucleotide sequence: TGTGCCAGCAGCAAAGACGGGCAGGGGGCCGACACTGAAGCTTTCTTT. It is translated as CASSKDGQGADTEAFF.

This rearrangement joins TRBV4-1 to TRBJ1-5; 11 bases match TRBD1. The CDR3 totals 17 residues. V shed 0 bases, J shed 5 bases, and the junction held 6 bases outside the gene matches. The germline CDR1 and CDR2 sequences are MGHRA and YSYEKL. In DNA, the CDR3 is TGCGCCAGCAGCCAAGATTATGGGACAGGGGGGGATCAGCCCCAGCATTTT. It specifies CASSQDYGTGGDQPQHF.

The chain employs TRBV27 and TRBJ1-6; D gene uncertain. CDR1 MNHEY and CDR2 SMNVEV come from the germline V gene (reference sequence). Deletions cut 3 bases from V and 7 bases from J, with 4 bases between. CDR3 length: 12 amino acids. The chain's CDR3 is CASSLMNSPLHF. CDR3 sequence (DNA): TGTGCCAGCAGTTTGATGAATTCACCCCTCCACTTT.

The rearrangement uses TRBV6-5 and TRBJ2-2; no clear D gene. The CDR3 is made up of 14 amino acids. With 2 bases removed from V and 0 bases from J, the gap between germline ends came to 4 bases. Germline V CDR1 and CDR2: MNHEY, SVGAGI. The CDR3 DNA is TGTGCCAGCAGTTACGAGACGAACACCGGGGAGCTGTTTTTT. Its translation: CASSYETNTGELFF.

This sequence joins TRBV18 and TRBJ2-5; D is undetermined. CDR3 length: 17 amino acids. The germline V and J ends were trimmed by 0 bases and 6 bases, with 20 bases remaining between them. The germline V gene encodes CDR1 KGHSH and CDR2 LQKENI. This chain's CDR3 is CASSPPSSSDPGKTQYF. The CDR3 DNA follows: TGTGCCAGCTCACCACCTTCCAGCTCAGACCCTGGGAAGACCCAGTACTTC.

This clone was picked up one time. This sequence joins TRBV6-5 and TRBJ1-2; 9 nucleotides align to TRBD1. The length of the CDR3 is 13 residues. The J segment lost 3 bases and the V segment lost 5 bases, leaving 1 base of the junction unmatched. Per germline, CDR1 MNHEY and CDR2 SVGAGI. CDR3 DNA sequence: TGTGCCAGCAGTCGGACAGGGGACTATGGCTACACCTTC. This codes for CASSRTGDYGYTF.

The J gene is TRBJ2-3, the V gene TRBV28; unclear D gene. This CDR3 region has 13 residues. Germline lookup yields CDR1 MDHEN and CDR2 SYDVKM. V shed 5 bases and J shed 2 bases, with 8 bases lying between them. In nucleotides, the CDR3 is TGTGCCAGCAGTCGCGACCCCACAGATACGCAGTATTTT. It codes for CASSRDPTDTQYF.

This chain connects TRBV6-5 to TRBJ2-3; no definite D call. V dropped 5 bases and J dropped 8 bases, with 20 bases sitting between them. In germline, CDR1 is MNHEY, CDR2 SVGAGI. The CDR3 contains 15 residues. CDR3 bases: TGTGCCAGCAGTCCCTCCAACTTTGCGTCTGGTACGCAGTATTTT. Amino acid sequence: CASSPSNFASGTQYF.

The CDR3, as DNA: TGCGCCAGCTCGGTCTCTAGACAAGAGGATACGCAGTATTTT. Translation gives CASSVSRQEDTQYF. The chain has TRBV5-1 and TRBJ2-3; D call uncertain. The germline V gene has CDR1 SGHRS and CDR2 YFSETQ. CDR3 length: 14 amino acids. The V and J ends lost 7 bases and 6 bases respectively, with 18 bases between them.

This chain joins TRBV2 and TRBJ1-2; D possibly corresponds to TRBD1 (5 bases). The CDR3 consists of 16 residues. The germline V gene has CDR1 SNHLY and CDR2 FYNNEI. V lost 5 bases to trimming and J lost 3 bases, with 19 bases between them. CDR3 DNA sequence: TGTGCCAGCAGTCCCGGGACCCGGGGCGGGTACTATGGCTACACCTTC. Translated: CASSPGTRGGYYGYTF. The entire variable domain, with the rest obtained from reference TRBV2 and TRBJ1-2, is as follows: EPEVTQTPSHQVTQMGQEVILRCVPISNHLYFYWYRQILGQKVEFLVSFYNNEISEKSEIFDDQFSVERPDGSNFTLKIRSTKLEDSAMYFCASSPGTRGGYYGYTFGSGTRLTVV.

This clone was detected once. This chain connects TRBV6-1 to TRBJ1-5; D is uncertain. This CDR3 is built from 11 residues. V was cut by 3 bases and J by 7 bases, with 4 bases left in between. Per the germline V gene, CDR1 is MNHNS and CDR2 is SASEGT. CDR3 amino acids: CASSDPQPQHF. The DNA of the CDR3 is TGTGCCAGCAGTGACCCACAGCCCCAGCATTTT.

This chain uses TRBV9 with TRBJ2-2, with 16 bases fitting TRBD2. This CDR3 has 18 residues. The V segment lost 4 bases and the J segment 4 bases; nucleotides outside the gene matches: 7. Germline V gene sequence: CDR1 SGDLS, CDR2 YYNGEE. The CDR3 DNA is TGTGCCAGCAGCCCGGGACTAGCGGGGGGGCCGAGCACCGGGGAGCTGTTTTTT. Amino acid sequence: CASSPGLAGGPSTGELFF.

This rearrangement joins TRBV12-5 to TRBJ1-1, with 9 bases lining up with TRBD1. The germline CDR1 and CDR2 sequences are LGHNT and FRNRAP. V was clipped by 1 base and J by 10 bases; unmatched bases: 4. The CDR3 is 13 residues long. The CDR3 is CASGLGTGVGAFF. The CDR3 DNA reads as TGTGCTAGTGGTTTGGGGACAGGGGTTGGAGCTTTCTTT. Variable domain in full (rest from reference TRBV12-5 and TRBJ1-1): DARVTQTPRHKVTEMGQEVTMRCQPILGHNTVFWYRQTMMQGLELLAYFRNRAPLDDSGMPKDRFSAEMPDATLATLKIQPSEPRDSAVYFCASGLGTGVGAFFGQGTRLTVV.

The chain employs TRBV7-2 and TRBJ1-1; D not resolved. There are 15 residues in the CDR3. Trimming removed 5 bases from V and 4 bases from J, with 17 bases in between. CDR1 is SGHTA, CDR2 FQGNSA, per germline. The DNA of the CDR3 is TGTGCCAGCAGCCCCCCTCGGTCGGGAGGCACTGAAGCTTTCTTT. It is translated as CASSPPRSGGTEAFF.

V gene TRBV30 combines with J gene TRBJ1-5; a possible D gene is TRBD1 (5 bases). From germline, CDR1 is GTSNPN and CDR2 SVGIG (reference sequence). The V gene lost 3 bases and the J gene lost 2 bases, with 17 bases spanning the gap. This CDR3 comprises 16 residues. This CDR3 reads CAWSKGPGPRNQPQHF. DNA of the CDR3: TGTGCCTGGAGCAAGGGGCCAGGCCCTCGCAATCAGCCCCAGCATTTT.

The chain combines TRBV10-2 with TRBJ2-7; D unresolved. V dropped 7 bases and J dropped 3 bases, with 7 bases sitting between them. The CDR3 consists of 11 residues. Germline loops: CDR1 WSHSY, CDR2 SAAADI. Here the CDR3 reads CASTTGYEQYF. The CDR3 DNA sequence: TGCGCCAGCACTACCGGCTACGAGCAGTACTTC.

The genes are TRBV5-1 and TRBJ2-1; 7 bases align to TRBD1. The germline V gene encodes CDR1 SGHRS and CDR2 YFSETQ. After removal of 4 bases from V and 2 bases from J, the junction contained 6 bases not matched to a gene. The length of the CDR3 is 15 residues. The CDR3 nucleotides read TGCGCCAGCAGCGTAAGACAGGGCGCCTACAATGAGCAGTTCTTC. Residues: CASSVRQGAYNEQFF.

This chain links TRBV4-1 with TRBJ2-1; D is uncertain. Germline V gives CDR1 MGHRA, CDR2 YSYEKL. V was cut by 2 bases and J by 1 base, with 12 bases left in between. This CDR3 comprises 16 residues. The CDR3 nucleotides are TGCGCCAGCAGCCAACAGGCTGGCATATCCTACAATGAGCAGTTCTTC. Translating it yields CASSQQAGISYNEQFF.

Regarding this clone: At one end, the junction sequence differs from germline, possibly due to a read error. The CDR3 DNA reads as TGTGCTAGCAGCTTAGTCAGCGGGGGGCAAGAGACCCAGTACTTC. Translated, it gives CASSLVSGGQETQYF. This rearrangement joins TRBV7-7 to TRBJ2-5; 9 positions agree with TRBD2. Germline V gives CDR1 SSHAT, CDR2 FNYEAQ (reference sequence). The CDR3 has 15 residues.

Comments on this clone: At the DNA level, this CDR3 is encoded by other sequences in the same sample as well. The chain joins TRBV18 to TRBJ1-2; 8 bases are shared with TRBD1. The J segment lost 8 bases and the V segment lost 3 bases, leaving 5 bases of the junction unmatched. Per the germline V gene, CDR1 is KGHSH and CDR2 is LQKENI. This CDR3 is built from 13 residues. For the CDR3, the DNA is TGTGCCAGCTCACCGGACAGGGTGGGAGGCTACACCTTC. Its protein product is CASSPDRVGGYTF.

The chain joins TRBV7-2 to TRBJ1-5, with 7 bases fitting TRBD1. The ends lost 4 bases at V and 0 bases at J; junction bases unmatched: 6. CDR1 and CDR2 from the germline V gene are SGHTA and FQGNSA. The CDR3 totals 16 residues. CDR3 nucleotide sequence: TGTGCCAGCAGCTCCGGGACAGCCTATAGCAATCAGCCCCAGCATTTT. It translates to CASSSGTAYSNQPQHF.

The rearrangement uses TRBV29-1 and TRBJ1-4; 7 positions agree with TRBD1. The ends lost 6 bases at V and 6 bases at J; junction bases unmatched: 7. This CDR3 spans 13 amino acids. In germline, CDR1 is SQVTM, CDR2 ANQGSEA. The CDR3 nucleotides read TGCAGCGTCAAGACAGGGTGGGATGAAAAACTGTTTTTT. The encoded protein is CSVKTGWDEKLFF.

The chain couples TRBV6-6 to TRBJ1-5, with D unresolved. Germline loops: CDR1 MNHNY, CDR2 SVGAGI (reference sequence). This CDR3 is 15 amino acids long. V gave up 6 bases and J gave up 0 bases, with 12 bases separating them. CDR3 in amino acids: CASSPSPYSNQPQHF. Written as DNA, the CDR3 is TGTGCCAGCAGCCCCAGTCCTTATAGCAATCAGCCCCAGCATTTT.

This clone has a handful of counts. The DNA for the CDR3 is TGTGCCAGCAGCTTAGGGGGGGGCCATCAGCCCCAGCATTTT. Protein: CASSLGGGHQPQHF. The chain carries TRBV7-8 and TRBJ1-5, with D maybe TRBD1 (6 bases). This CDR3 spans 14 amino acids. V dropped 1 base and J dropped 5 bases, with 9 bases sitting between them. Germline assignment: CDR1 SGHVS and CDR2 FQNEAQ.